The 10 T cell receptor beta chains listed next were all sequenced from one sample in a study of OX40 agonist ivuxolimab in advanced cancers. TCRdb's table, derived via immunoSEQ multiplex PCR, lists solely in-frame clones and lacks some. Of some 25,000 clones listed, 60% to 85% are singletons. The specimen was CD4+ or CD8+ T cells sorted from blood, collected in a trial of the OX40 agonist ivuxolimab. The receptor set was obtained from an adult with an advanced solid tumor such as melanoma, head and neck, liver or kidney cancer.

A single count supports this clone. V and J are TRBV7-3 and TRBJ2-1, with 13 nucleotides matching TRBD2. V was clipped by 5 bases and J by 10 bases; unmatched bases: 11. Germline V gene sequence: CDR1 SGHTA, CDR2 FQGTGA. The CDR3 is made up of 16 amino acids. The CDR3 DNA follows: TGTGCCAGCAGCATCGGGACTAGCGGGAACCTTGGGGAGCAGTTCTTC. Amino acids: CASSIGTSGNLGEQFF. The full variable domain, completed using reference TRBV7-3 and TRBJ2-1, is GAGVSQTPSNKVTEKGKYVELRCDPISGHTALYWYRQSLGQGPEFLIYFQGTGAADDSGLPNDRFFAVRPEGSVSTLKIQRTERGDSAVYLCASSIGTSGNLGEQFFGPGTRLTVL.

This chain uses TRBV5-4 with TRBJ2-6; D is perhaps TRBD2 (6 bases). The CDR3 extends over 16 amino acids. Germline CDR1 and CDR2: SGHNT and YYREEE (reference sequence). V was clipped by 5 bases and J by 2 bases, with 14 bases between them. CDR3 sequence (DNA): TGTGCCAGCAGTCGGCAGGGAGGCACTGGGGCCAACGTCCTGACTTTC. Residues: CASSRQGGTGANVLTF.

The V call is TRBV9, the J call TRBJ2-2, with D perhaps matching TRBD1 or TRBD2 (5 bases each). The CDR3 length is 14 residues. The V and J ends lost 0 bases and 6 bases respectively, with 9 bases between them. Germline-derived CDR1 and CDR2 are SGDLS and YYNGEE. CDR3 bases: TGTGCCAGCAGCGTAGAGTCGGGGCCCGGGGAGCTGTTTTTT. Its protein product is CASSVESGPGELFF.

The chain uses TRBV6-1 and TRBJ2-7; 7 positions agree with TRBD1. Germline V gene data show CDR1 as MNHNS and CDR2 as SASEGT. V lost 4 bases to trimming and J lost 6 bases; unmatched junction nucleotides: 12. The CDR3 is 15 residues long. The DNA of the CDR3 is TGTGCCAGCAGTGGATGGGCGACAGGGCGAAGCGAGCAGTACTTC. Its protein product is CASSGWATGRSEQYF.

The chain couples TRBV7-2 to TRBJ1-2; the D is unclear. The CDR3 extends over 13 amino acids. CDR1 SGHTA and CDR2 FQGNSA come from the germline V gene. Trimming cost V 0 bases and J 5 bases, with 7 bases left between them. The CDR3 coding sequence is TGTGCCAGCAGCTTAGCCGGGGTTTATGGCTACACCTTC. As protein: CASSLAGVYGYTF.

J is TRBJ2-5 and V is TRBV18, with TRBD1 as a possible D gene (5 bases). Germline CDR1 is KGHSH and CDR2 is LQKENI. The CDR3 covers 15 residues. V lost 4 bases and J lost 1, with 13 bases in between. The CDR3 region is CASSRSQGFQETQYF. The DNA of the CDR3 is TGTGCCAGCTCACGGTCCCAGGGTTTCCAAGAGACCCAGTACTTC.

The chain combines TRBV7-3 with TRBJ1-1, with unresolved D. The V end lost 5 bases, the J end lost 0 bases, and 7 bases lay between the germline ends. Germline loops: CDR1 SGHTA, CDR2 FQGTGA. The CDR3 length is 13 residues. Written as DNA, the CDR3 is TGTGCCAGCAGCCGCTCGGTGAACACTGAAGCTTTCTTT. Translating gives CASSRSVNTEAFF.

The rearrangement joins TRBV28 to TRBJ2-5; no clear D gene. Gene TRBJ2-7 matches the end of the DNA better, so the J call may be wrong. The CDR3 contains 13 residues. The germline V gene encodes CDR1 MDHEN and CDR2 SYDVKM. Here the CDR3 reads CASKDPSTGEQYF. The CDR3 DNA follows: TGTGCCAGCAAGGACCCTTCCACTGGCGAGCAGTACTTC.

The chain joins TRBV10-3 to TRBJ2-1, with 10 bases identical to TRBD1. CDR3 size: 13 residues. Germline V gene data show CDR1 as ENHRY and CDR2 as SYGVKD. V lost 7 bases and J lost 6; bases outside the gene matches: 3. The CDR3 loop is CAITGQGVNEQFF. Written as DNA, the CDR3 is TGTGCCATCACCGGACAGGGGGTCAATGAGCAGTTCTTC.

This chain uses TRBV18 with TRBJ1-2, with a tentative D call TRBD1 (5 bases). V was shortened by 6 bases and J by 5 bases, with 13 bases between the two germline ends. CDR3 length: 13 residues. Germline V gives CDR1 KGHSH, CDR2 LQKENI. The CDR3 loop is CASSLGPSYGYTF. CDR3 bases: TGTGCCAGCTCCCTGGGACCGAGTTATGGCTACACCTTC.